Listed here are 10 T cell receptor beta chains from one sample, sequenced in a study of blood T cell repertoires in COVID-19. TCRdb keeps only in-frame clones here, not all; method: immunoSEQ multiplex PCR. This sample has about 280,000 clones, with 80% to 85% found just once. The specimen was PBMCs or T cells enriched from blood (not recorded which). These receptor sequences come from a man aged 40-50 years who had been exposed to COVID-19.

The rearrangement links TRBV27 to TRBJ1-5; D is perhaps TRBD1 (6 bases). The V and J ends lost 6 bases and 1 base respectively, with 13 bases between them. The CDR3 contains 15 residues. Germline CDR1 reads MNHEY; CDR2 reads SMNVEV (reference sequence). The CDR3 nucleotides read TGTGCCAGCAGGAGTCACAGGGACAGCAATCAGCCCCAGCATTTT. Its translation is CASRSHRDSNQPQHF.

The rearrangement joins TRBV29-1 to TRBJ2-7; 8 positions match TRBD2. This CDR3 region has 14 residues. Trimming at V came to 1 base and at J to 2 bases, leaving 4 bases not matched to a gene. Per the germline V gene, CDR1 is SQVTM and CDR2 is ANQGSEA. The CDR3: CSVEGAGGTYEQYF. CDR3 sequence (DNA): TGCAGCGTTGAAGGTGCGGGAGGTACCTACGAGCAGTACTTC.

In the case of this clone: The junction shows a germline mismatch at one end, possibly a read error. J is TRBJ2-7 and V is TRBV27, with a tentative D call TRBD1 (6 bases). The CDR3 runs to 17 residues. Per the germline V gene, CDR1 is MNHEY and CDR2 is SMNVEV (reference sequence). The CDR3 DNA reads TGTGCCAGCAACTCCGTCAGATATCCGGACAGTTCGGTCTCCCTCCACTTC. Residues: CASNSVRYPDSSVSLHF.

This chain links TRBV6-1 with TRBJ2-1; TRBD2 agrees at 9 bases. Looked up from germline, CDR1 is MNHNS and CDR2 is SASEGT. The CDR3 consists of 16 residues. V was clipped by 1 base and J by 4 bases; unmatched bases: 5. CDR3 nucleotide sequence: TGTGCCAGCAGTGAAGGGGCTAGCGGGGTGTACAATGAGCAGTTCTTC. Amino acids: CASSEGASGVYNEQFF.

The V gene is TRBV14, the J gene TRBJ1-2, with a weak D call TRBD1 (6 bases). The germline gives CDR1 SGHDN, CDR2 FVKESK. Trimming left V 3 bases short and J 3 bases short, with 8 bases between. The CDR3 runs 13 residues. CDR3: CASSQGAHYGYTF. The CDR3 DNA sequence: TGTGCCAGCAGCCAGGGGGCCCACTATGGCTACACCTTC.

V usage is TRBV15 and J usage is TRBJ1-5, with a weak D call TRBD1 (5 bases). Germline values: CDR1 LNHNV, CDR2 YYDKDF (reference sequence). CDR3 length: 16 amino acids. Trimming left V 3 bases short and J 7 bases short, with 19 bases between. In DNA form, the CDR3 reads TGTGCCACCAGCAGCGGCCAAGGTGGGGCGCGACAGCCCCAGCATTTT. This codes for CATSSGQGGARQPQHF.

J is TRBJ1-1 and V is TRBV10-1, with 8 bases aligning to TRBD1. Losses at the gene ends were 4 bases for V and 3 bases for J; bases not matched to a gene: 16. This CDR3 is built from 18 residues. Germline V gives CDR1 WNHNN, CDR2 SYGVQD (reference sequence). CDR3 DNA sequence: TGCGCCAGCAGTGCCGGACAGGGTGTCATACGGCCCGACACTGAAGCTTTCTTT. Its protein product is CASSAGQGVIRPDTEAFF.

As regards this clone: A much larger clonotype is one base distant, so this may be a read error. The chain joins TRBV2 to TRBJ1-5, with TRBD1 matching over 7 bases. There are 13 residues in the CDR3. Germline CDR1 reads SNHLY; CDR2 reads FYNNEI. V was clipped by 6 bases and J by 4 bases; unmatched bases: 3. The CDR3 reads CASSRDSNQPQHF. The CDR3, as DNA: TGTGCCAGCAGCCGGGACAGTAATCAGCCCCAGCATTTT.

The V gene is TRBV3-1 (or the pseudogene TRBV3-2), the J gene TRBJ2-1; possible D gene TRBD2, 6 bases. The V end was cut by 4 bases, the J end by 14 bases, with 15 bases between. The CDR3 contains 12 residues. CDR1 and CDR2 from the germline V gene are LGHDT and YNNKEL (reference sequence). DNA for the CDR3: TGTGCCAGCAGCCTTCCCCCAGGGAGGAAGTTCTTC. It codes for CASSLPPGRKFF.

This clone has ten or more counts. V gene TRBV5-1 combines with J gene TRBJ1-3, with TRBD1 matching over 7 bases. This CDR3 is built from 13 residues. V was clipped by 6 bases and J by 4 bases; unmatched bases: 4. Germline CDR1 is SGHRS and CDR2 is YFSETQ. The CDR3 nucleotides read TGCGCCAGCACAACAGGGGACGGAAACACCATATATTTT. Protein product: CASTTGDGNTIYF.